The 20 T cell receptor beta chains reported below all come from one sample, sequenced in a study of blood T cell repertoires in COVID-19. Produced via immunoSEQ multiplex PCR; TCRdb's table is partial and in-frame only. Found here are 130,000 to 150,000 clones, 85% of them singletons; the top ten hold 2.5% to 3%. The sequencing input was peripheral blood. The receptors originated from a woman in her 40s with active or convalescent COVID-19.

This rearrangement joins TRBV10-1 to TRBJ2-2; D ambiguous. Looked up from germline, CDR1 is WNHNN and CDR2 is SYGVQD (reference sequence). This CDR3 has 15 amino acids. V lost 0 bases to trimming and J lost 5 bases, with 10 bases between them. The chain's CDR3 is CASSESPSETGELFF. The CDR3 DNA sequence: TGCGCCAGCAGTGAGTCCCCCAGCGAAACCGGGGAGCTGTTTTTT.

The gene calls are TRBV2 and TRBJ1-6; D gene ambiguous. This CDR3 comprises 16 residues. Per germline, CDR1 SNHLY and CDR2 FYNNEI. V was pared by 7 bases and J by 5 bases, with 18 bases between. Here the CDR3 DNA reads TGTGCCAGCACCGTCGTAATTCCCCTAAATAATTCACCCCTCCACTTT. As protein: CASTVVIPLNNSPLHF.

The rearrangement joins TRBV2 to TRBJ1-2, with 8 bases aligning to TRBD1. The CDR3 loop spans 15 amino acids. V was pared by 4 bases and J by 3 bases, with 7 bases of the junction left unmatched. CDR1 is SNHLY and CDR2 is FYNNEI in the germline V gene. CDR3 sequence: CASSGPDRGHYGYTF. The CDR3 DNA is TGTGCCAGCAGTGGGCCAGACAGGGGACACTATGGCTACACCTTC.

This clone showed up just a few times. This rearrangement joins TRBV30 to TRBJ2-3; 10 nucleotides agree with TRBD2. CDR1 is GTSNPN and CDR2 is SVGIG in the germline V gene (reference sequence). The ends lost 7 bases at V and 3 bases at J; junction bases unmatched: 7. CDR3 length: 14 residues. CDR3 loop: CAYERGGGTDTQYF. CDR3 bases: TGTGCCTACGAGCGGGGGGGCGGAACAGATACGCAGTATTTT.

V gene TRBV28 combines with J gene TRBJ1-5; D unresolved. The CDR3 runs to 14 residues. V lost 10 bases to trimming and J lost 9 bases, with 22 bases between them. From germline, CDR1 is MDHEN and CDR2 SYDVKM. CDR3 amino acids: CATLGGPRSRPQHF. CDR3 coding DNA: TGTGCCACCTTGGGTGGGCCACGATCACGGCCCCAGCATTTT.

For the CDR3, the DNA is TGTGCCAGCAGTTACGGTTTCCAGGGGGAGGAGCAGTTCTTC. Encoded protein: CASSYGFQGEEQFF. The rearrangement links TRBV6-5 to TRBJ2-1; 7 positions match TRBD1. The junction had 8 bases not matched to a gene; V was cut back by 2 bases and J by 10 bases. The CDR3 is made up of 14 amino acids. Germline CDR1 reads MNHEY; CDR2 reads SVGAGI.

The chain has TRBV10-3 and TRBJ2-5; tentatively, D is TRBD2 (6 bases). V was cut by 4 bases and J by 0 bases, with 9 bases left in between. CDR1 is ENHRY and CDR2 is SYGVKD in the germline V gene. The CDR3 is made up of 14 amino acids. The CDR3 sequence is CAISVGGNQETQYF. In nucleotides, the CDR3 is TGTGCCATCAGTGTGGGAGGAAACCAAGAGACCCAGTACTTC.

CDR3 sequence: CASSPFGDRGKREYF. In nucleotides, the CDR3 is TGTGCCAGCAGTCCCTTCGGGGACAGGGGGAAACGGGAGTACTTC. J is TRBJ2-7 and V is TRBV6-2 or TRBV6-3; TRBD1 agrees at 11 bases. V trimming: 5 bases; J trimming: 11 bases; junction bases outside the gene matches: 14. In germline, CDR1 is MNHEY, CDR2 SVGEGT. The CDR3 extends over 15 amino acids.

CDR3 loop: CASRPGTGAGYTF. In nucleotides, the CDR3 is TGTGCCAGCAGACCCGGGACAGGAGCCGGCTACACCTTC. The chain employs TRBV28 and TRBJ1-2; 8 nucleotides match TRBD1. The CDR3 is made up of 13 amino acids. The junction had 8 bases not matched to a gene; V was cut back by 6 bases and J by 8 bases. Germline CDR1 MDHEN, CDR2 SYDVKM.

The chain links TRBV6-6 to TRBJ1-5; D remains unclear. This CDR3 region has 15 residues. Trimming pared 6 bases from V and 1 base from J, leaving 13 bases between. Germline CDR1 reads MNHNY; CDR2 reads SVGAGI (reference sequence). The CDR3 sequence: CASRSRGLSNQPQHF. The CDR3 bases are TGTGCCAGCAGATCACGAGGTCTCAGCAATCAGCCCCAGCATTTT.

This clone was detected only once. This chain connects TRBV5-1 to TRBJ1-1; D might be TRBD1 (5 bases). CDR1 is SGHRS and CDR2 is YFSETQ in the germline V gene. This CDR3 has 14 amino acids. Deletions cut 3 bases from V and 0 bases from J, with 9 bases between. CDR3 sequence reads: CASSWWGVNTEAFF. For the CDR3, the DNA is TGCGCCAGCAGCTGGTGGGGGGTGAACACTGAAGCTTTCTTT.

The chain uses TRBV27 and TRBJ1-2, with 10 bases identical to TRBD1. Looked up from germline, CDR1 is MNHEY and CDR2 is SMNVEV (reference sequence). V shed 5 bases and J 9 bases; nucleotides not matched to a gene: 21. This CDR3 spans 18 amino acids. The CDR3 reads CASSPTSLRGQGGPRYTF. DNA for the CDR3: TGTGCCAGCAGTCCCACTTCTCTCAGAGGACAGGGGGGTCCCCGCTACACCTTC.

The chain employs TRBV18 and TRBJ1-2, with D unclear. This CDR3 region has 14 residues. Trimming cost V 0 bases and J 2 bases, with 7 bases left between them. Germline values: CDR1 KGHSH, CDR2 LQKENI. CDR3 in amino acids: CASSPPTENYGYTF. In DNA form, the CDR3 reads TGTGCCAGCTCACCACCAACAGAGAACTATGGCTACACCTTC.

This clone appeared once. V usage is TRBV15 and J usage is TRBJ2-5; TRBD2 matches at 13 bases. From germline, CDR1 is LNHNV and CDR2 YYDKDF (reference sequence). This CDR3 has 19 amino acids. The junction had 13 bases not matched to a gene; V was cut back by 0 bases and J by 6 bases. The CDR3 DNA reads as TGTGCCACCAGCAGAGATGTTGCCCCTTGGACTAGCGGGAGAAAGACCCAGTACTTC. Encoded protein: CATSRDVAPWTSGRKTQYF. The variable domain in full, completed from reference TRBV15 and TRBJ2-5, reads DAMVIQNPRYQVTQFGKPVTLSCSQTLNHNVMYWYQQKSSQAPKLLFHYYDKDFNNEADTPDNFQSRRPNTSFCFLDIRSPGLGDTAMYLCATSRDVAPWTSGRKTQYFGPGTRLLVL.

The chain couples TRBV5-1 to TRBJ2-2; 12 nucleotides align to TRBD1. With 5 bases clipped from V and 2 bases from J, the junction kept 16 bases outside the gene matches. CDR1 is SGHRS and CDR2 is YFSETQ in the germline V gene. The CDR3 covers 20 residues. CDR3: CASRNPGQGAANLNTGELFF. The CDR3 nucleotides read TGCGCCAGCAGGAACCCGGGACAGGGGGCCGCAAACCTAAACACCGGGGAGCTGTTTTTT.

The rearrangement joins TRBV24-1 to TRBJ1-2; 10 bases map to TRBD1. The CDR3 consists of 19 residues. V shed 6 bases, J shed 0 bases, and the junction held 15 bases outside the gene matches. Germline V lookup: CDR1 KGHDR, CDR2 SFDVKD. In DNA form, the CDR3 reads TGTGCCACCAGTCCCGCGGTGGGACAGGGGCTGCCAGCTAACTATGGCTACACCTTC. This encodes CATSPAVGQGLPANYGYTF.

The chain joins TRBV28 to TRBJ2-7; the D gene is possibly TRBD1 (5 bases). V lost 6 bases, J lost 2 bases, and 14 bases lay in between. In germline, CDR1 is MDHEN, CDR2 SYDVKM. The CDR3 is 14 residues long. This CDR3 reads CASRPTGSPYEQYF. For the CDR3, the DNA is TGTGCCAGCAGGCCAACAGGTTCCCCCTACGAGCAGTACTTC.

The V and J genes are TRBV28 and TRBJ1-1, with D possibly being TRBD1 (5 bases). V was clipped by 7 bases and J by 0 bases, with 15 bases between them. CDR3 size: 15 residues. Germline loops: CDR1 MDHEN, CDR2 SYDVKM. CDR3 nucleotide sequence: TGTGCCAGCACCGGCCCGGGGGGAATGAACACTGAAGCTTTCTTT. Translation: CASTGPGGMNTEAFF. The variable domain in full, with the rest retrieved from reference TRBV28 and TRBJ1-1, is DVKVTQSSRYLVKRTGEKVFLECVQDMDHENMFWYRQDPGLGLRLIYFSYDVKMKEKGDIPEGYSVSREKKERFSLILESASTNQTSMYLCASTGPGGMNTEAFFGQGTRLTVV.

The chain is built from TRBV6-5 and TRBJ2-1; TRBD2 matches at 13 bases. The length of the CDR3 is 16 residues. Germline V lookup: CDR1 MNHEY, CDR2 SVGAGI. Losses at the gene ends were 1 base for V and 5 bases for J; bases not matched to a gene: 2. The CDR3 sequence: CASSYLLAGGHNEQFF. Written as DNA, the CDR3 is TGTGCCAGCAGTTACTTACTAGCGGGAGGGCACAATGAGCAGTTCTTC.

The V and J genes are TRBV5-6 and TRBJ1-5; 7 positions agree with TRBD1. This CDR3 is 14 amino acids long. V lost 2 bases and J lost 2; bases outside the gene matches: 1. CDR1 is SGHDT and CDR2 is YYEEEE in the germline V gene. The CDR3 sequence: CASSFGTGNQPQHF. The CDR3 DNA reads TGTGCCAGCAGCTTCGGGACAGGCAATCAGCCCCAGCATTTT.